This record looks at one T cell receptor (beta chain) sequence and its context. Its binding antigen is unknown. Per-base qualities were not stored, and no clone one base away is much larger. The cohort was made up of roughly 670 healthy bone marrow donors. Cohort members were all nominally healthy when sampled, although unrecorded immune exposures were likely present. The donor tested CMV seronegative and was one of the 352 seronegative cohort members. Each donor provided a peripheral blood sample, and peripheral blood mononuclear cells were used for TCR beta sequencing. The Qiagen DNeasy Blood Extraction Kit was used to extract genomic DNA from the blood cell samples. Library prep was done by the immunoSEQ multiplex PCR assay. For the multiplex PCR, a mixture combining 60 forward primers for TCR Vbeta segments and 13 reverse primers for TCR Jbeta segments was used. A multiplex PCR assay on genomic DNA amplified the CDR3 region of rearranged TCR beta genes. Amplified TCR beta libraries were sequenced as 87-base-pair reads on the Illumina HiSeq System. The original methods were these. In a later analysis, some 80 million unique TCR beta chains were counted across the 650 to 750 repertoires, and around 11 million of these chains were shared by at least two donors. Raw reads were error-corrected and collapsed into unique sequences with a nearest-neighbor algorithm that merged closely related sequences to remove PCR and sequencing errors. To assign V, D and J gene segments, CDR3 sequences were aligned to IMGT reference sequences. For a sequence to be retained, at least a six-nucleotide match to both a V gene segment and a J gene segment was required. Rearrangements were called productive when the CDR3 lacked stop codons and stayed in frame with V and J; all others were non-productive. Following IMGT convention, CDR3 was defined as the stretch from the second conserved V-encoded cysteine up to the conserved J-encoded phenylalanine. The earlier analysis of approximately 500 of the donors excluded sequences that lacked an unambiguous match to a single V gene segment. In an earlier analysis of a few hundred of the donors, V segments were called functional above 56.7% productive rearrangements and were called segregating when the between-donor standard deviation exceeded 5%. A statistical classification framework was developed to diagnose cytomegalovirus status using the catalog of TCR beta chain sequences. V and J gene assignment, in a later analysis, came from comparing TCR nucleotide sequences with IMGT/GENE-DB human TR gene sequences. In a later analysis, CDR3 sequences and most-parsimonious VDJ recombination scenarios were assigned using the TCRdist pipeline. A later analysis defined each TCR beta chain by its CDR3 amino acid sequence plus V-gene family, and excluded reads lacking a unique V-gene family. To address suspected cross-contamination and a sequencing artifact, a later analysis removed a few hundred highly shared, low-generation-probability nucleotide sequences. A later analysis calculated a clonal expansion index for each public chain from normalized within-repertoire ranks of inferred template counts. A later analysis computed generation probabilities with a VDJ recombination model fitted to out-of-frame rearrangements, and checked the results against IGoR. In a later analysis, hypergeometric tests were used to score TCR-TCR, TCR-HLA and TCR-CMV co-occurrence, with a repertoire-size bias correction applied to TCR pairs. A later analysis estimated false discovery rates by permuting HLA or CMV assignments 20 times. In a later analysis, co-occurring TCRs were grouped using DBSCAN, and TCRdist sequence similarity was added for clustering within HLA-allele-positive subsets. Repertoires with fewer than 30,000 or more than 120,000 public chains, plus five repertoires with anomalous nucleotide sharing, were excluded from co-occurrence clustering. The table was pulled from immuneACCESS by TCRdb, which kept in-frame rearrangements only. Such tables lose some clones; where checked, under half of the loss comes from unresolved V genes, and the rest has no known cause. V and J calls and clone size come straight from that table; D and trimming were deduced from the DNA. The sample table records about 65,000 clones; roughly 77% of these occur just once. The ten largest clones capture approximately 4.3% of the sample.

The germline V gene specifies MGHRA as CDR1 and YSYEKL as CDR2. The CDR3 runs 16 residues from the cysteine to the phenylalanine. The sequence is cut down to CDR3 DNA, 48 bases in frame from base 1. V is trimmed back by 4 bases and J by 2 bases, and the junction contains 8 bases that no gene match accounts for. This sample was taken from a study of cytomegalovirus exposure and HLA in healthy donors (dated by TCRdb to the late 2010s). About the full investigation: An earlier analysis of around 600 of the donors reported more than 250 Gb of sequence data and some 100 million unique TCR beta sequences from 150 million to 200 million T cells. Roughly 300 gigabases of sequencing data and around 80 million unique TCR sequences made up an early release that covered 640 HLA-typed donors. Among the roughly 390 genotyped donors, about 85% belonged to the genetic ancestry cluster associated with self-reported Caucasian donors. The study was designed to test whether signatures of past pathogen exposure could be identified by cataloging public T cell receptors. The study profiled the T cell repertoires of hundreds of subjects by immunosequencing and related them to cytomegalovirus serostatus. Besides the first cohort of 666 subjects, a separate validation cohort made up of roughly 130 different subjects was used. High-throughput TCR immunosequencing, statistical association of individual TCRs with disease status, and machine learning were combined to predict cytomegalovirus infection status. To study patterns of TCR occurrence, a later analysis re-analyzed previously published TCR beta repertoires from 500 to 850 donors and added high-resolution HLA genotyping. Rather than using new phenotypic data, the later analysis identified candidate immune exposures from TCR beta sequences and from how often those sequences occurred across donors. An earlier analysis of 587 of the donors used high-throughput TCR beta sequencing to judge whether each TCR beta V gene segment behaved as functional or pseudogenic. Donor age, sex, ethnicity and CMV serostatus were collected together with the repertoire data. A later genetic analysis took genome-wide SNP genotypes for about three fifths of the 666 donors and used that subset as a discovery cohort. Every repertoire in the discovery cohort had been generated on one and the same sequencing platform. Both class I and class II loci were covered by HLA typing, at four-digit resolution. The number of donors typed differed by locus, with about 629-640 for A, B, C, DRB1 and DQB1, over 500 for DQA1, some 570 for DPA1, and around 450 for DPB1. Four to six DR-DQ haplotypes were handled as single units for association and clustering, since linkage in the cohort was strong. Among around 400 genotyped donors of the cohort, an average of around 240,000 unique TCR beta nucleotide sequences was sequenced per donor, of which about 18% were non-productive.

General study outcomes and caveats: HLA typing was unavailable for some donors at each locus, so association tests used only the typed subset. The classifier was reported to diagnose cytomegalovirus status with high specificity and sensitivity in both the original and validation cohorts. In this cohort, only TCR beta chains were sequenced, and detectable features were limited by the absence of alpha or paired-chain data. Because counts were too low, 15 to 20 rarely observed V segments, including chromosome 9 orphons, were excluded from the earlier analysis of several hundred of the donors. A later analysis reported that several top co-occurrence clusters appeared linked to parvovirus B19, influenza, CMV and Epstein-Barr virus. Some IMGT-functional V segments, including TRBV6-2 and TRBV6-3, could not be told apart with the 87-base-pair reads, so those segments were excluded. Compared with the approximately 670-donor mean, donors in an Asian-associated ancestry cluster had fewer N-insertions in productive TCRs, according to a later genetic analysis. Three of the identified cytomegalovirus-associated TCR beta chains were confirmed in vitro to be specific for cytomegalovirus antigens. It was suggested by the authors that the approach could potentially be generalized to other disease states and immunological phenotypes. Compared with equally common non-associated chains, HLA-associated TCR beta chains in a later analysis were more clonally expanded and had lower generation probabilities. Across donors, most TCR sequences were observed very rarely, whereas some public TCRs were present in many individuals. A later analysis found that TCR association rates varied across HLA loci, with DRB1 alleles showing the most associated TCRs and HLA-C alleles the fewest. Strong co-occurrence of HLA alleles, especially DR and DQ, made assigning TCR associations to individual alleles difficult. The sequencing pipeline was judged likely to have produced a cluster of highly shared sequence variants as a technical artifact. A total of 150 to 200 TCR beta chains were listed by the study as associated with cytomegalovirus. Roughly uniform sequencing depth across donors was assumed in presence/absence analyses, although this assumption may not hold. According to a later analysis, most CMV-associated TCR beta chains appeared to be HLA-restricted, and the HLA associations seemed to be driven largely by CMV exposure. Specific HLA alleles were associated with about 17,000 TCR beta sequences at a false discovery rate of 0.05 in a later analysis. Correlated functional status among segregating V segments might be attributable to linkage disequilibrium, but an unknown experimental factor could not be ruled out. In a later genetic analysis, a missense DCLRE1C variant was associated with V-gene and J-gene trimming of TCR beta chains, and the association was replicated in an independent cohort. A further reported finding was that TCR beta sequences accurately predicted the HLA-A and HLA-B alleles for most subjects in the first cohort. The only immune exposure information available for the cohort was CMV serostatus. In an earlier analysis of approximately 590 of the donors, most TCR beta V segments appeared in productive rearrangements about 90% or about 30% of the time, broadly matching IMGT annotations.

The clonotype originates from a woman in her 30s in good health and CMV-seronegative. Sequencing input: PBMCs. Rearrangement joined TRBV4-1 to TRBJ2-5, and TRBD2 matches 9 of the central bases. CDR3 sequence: CASSPQPGLAQETQYF. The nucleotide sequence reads TGCGCCAGCAGCCCCCAACCGGGACTAGCTCAAGAGACCCAGTACTTC.